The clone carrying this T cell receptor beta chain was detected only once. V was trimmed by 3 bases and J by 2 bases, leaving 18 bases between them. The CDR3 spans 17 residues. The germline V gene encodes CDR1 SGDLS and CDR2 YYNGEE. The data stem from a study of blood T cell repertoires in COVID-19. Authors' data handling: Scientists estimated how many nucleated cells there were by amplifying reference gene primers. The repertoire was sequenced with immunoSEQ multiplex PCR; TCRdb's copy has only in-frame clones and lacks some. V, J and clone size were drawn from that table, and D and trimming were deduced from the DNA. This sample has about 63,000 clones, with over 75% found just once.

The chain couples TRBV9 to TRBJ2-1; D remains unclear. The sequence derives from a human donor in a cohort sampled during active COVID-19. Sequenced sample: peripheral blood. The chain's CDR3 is CASSATGSKVAYNEQFF. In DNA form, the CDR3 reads TGTGCCAGCAGCGCCACCGGGTCGAAAGTCGCCTACAATGAGCAGTTCTTC.